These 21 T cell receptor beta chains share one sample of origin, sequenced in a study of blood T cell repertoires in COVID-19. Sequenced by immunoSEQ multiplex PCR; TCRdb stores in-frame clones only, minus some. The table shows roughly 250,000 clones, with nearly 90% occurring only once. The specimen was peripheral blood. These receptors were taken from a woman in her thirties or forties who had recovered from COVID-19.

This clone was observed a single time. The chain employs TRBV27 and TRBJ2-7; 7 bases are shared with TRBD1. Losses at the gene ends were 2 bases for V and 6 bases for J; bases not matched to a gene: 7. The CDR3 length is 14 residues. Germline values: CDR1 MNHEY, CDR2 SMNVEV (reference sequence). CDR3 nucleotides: TGTGCCAGCAGTTTACCCGACAGGGTTGGCGAGCAGTACTTC. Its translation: CASSLPDRVGEQYF.

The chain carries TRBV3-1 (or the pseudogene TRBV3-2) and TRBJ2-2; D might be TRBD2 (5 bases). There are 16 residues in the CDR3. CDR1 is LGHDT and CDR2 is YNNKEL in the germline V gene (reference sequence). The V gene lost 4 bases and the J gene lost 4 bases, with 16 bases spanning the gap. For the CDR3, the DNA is TGTGCCAGCAGCCCCCGGACGGGGAGTAGCACCGGGGAGCTGTTTTTT. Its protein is CASSPRTGSSTGELFF.

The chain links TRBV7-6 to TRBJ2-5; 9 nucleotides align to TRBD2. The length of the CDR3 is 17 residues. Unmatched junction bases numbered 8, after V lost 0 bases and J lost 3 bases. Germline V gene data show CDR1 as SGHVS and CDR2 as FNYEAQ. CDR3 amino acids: CASSLAPSGDAKETQYF. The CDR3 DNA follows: TGTGCCAGCAGCTTAGCCCCTAGCGGGGACGCAAAAGAGACCCAGTACTTC.

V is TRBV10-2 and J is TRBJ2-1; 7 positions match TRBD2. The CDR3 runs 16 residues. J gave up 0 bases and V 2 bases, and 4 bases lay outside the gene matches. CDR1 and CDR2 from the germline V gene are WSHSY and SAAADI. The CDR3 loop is CASSETLASSYNEQFF. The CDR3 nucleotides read TGCGCCAGCAGTGAGACACTAGCGAGCTCCTACAATGAGCAGTTCTTC.

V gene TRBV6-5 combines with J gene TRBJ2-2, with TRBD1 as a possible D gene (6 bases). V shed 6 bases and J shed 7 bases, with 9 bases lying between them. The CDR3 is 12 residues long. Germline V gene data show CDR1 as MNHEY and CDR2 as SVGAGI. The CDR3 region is CASSRGFGELFF. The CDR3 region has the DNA TGTGCCAGCAGCAGGGGATTCGGGGAGCTGTTTTTT.

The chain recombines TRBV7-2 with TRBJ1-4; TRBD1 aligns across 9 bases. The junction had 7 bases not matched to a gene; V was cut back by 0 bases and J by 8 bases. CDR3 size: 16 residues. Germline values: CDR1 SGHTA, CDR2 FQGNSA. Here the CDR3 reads CASSLAGGTGTEKLFF. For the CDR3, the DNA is TGTGCCAGCAGCTTAGCGGGGGGGACAGGGACGGAAAAACTGTTTTTT.

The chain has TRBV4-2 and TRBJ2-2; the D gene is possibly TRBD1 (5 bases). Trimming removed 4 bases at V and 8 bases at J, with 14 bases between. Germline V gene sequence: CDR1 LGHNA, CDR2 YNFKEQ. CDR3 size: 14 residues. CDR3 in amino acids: CASSPQGSLGELFF. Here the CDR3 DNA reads TGTGCCAGCAGCCCCCAGGGAAGTCTAGGGGAGCTGTTTTTT.

The CDR3 reads CASSITSSETQYF. CDR3 DNA: TGTGCCAGCAGCATCACTAGCTCCGAGACCCAGTACTTC. This chain joins TRBV13 and TRBJ2-5, with a possible D match to TRBD2 (6 bases). Germline V gene data show CDR1 as PRHDT and CDR2 as FYEKMQ (reference sequence). V lost 5 bases, J lost 5 bases, and 12 bases lay in between. CDR3 length equals 13 residues.

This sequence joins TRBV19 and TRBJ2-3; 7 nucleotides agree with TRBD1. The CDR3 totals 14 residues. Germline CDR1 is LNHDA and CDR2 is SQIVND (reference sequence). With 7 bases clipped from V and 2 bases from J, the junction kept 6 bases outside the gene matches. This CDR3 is CASNWDRNTDTQYF. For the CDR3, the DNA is TGTGCCAGTAATTGGGACAGAAACACAGATACGCAGTATTTT. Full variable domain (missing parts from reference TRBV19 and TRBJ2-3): DGGITQSPKYLFRKEGQNVTLSCEQNLNHDAMYWYRQDPGQGLRLIYYSQIVNDFQKGDIAEGYSVSREKKESFPLTVTSAQKNPTAFYLCASNWDRNTDTQYFGPGTRLTVL.

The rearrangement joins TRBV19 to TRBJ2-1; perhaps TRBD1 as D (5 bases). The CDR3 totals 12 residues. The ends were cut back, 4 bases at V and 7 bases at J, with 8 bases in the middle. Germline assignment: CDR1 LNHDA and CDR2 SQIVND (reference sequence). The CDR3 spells CASSTRTNEQFF. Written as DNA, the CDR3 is TGTGCCAGTAGTACTCGGACAAATGAGCAGTTCTTC.

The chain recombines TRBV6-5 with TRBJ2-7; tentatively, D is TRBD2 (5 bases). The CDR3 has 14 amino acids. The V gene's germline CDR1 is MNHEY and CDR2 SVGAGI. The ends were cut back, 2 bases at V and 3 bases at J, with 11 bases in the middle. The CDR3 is CASSYDGKLYEQYF. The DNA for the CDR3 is TGTGCCAGCAGTTACGACGGGAAGCTCTACGAGCAGTACTTC.

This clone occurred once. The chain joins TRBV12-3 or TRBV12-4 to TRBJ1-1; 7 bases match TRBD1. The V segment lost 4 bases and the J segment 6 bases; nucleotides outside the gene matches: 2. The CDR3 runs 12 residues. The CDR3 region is CASSSGGSEAFF. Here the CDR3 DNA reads TGTGCCAGCAGTTCAGGGGGATCTGAAGCTTTCTTT.

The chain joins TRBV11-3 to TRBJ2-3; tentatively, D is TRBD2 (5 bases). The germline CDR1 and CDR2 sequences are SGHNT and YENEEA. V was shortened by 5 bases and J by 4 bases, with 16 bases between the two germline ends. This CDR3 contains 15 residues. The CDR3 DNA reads TGTGCCAGCAGCCCAGGTTCTAGCCCCGCAGATACGCAGTATTTT. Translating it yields CASSPGSSPADTQYF.

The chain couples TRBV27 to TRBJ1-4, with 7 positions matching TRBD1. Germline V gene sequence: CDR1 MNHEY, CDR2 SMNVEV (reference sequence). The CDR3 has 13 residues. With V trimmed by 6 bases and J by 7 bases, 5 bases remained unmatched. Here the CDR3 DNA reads TGTGCCAGCAGAGGGCAGGGGGTTGAAAAACTGTTTTTT. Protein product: CASRGQGVEKLFF.

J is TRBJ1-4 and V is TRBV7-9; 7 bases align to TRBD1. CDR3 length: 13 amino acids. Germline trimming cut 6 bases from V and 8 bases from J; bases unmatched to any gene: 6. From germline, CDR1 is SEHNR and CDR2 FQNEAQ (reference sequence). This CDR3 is CASSLTGTEKLFF. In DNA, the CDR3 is TGTGCCAGCAGTCTGACAGGGACCGAAAAACTGTTTTTT.

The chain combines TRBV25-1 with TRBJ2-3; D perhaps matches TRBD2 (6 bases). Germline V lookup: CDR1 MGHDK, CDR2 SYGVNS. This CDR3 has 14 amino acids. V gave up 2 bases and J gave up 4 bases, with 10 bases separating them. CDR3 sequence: CASSEGRYSDTQYF. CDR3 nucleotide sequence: TGTGCCAGCAGTGAAGGGAGGTATTCAGATACGCAGTATTTT.

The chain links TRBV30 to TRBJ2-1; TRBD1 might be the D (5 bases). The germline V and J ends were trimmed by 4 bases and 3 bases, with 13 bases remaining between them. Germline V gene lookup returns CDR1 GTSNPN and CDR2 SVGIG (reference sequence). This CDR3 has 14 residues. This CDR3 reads CAWTWGGDYNEQFF. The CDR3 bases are TGTGCCTGGACCTGGGGCGGAGACTACAATGAGCAGTTCTTC.

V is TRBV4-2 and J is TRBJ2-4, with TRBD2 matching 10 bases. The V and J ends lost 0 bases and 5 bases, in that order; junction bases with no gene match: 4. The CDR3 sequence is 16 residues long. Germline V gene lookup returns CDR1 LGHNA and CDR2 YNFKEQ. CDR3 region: CASSQDLAGVENIQYF. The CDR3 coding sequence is TGTGCCAGCAGCCAAGATCTAGCGGGAGTTGAAAACATTCAGTACTTC.

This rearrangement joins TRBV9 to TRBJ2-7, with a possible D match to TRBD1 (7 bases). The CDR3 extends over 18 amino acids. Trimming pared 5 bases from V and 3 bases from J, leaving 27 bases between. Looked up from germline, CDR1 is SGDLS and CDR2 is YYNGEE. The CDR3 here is CASSGGSTGVRGIYEQYF. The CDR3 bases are TGTGCCAGCAGTGGGGGGTCAACAGGGGTGAGGGGAATCTACGAGCAGTACTTC.

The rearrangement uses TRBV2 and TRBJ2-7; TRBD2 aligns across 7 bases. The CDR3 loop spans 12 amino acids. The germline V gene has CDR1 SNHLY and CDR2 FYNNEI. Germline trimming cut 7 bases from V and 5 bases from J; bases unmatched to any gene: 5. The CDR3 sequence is CASIGRGNEQYF. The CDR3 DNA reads TGTGCCAGCATTGGGCGGGGGAACGAGCAGTACTTC.

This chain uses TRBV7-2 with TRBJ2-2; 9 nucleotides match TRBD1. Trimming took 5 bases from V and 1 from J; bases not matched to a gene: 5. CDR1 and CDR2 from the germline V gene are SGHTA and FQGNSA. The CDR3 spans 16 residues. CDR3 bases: TGTGCCAGCAGCCTGGGGACAGGGATGAACACCGGGGAGCTGTTTTTT. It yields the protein CASSLGTGMNTGELFF.